These 13 T cell receptor beta chains share one sample of origin, sequenced in a study of early T cells in non-severe SARS-CoV-2 infection. TCRdb re-derived calls from the 5' RACE reads in MiXCR, one entry per CDR3 protein. The repertoire holds roughly 30,000 distinct CDR3 sequences, with roughly 5.4% as singletons. The sample taken for sequencing was whole blood. The receptor set was obtained from an adult who was a healthcare worker with PCR-confirmed SARS-CoV-2 infection or an uninfected control (not recorded which).

This clonotype was picked up many times. The chain links TRBV11-2 to TRBJ2-1, with no clear D. V was trimmed by 5 bases and J by 4 bases, leaving 6 bases between them. The CDR3 has 12 residues. Per germline, CDR1 SGHAT and CDR2 FQNNGV. The DNA for the CDR3 is TGTGCCAGCAGCCCGCGGTACAATGAGCAGTTCTTC. This gives the protein CASSPRYNEQFF.

This clonotype showed up many times. The chain is built from TRBV5-4 and TRBJ2-6, with D possibly being TRBD1 (6 bases). The CDR3 covers 17 residues. V was shortened by 0 bases and J by 1 base, with 11 bases between the two germline ends. Germline loops: CDR1 SGHNT, CDR2 YYREEE (reference sequence). The CDR3 spells CASSLGAGDSGANVLTF. The CDR3 region has the DNA TGTGCCAGCAGCTTGGGGGCAGGGGATTCTGGGGCCAACGTCCTGACTTTC. Drawing the rest from reference TRBV5-4 and TRBJ2-6, the complete variable domain is ETGVTQSPTHLIKTRGQQVTLRCSSQSGHNTVSWYQQALGQGPQFIFQYYREEENGRGNFPPRFSGLQFPNYSSELNVNALELDDSALYLCASSLGAGDSGANVLTFGAGSRLTVL.

This clonotype appeared many times. The rearrangement joins TRBV7-9 to TRBJ1-3, with 8 nucleotides matching TRBD1. The CDR3 is 14 residues long. Trimming took 3 bases from V and 2 from J; bases not matched to a gene: 0. Per the germline V gene, CDR1 is SEHNR and CDR2 is FQNEAQ (reference sequence). CDR3 DNA: TGTGCCAGCAGCTTGACAGGGGCTGGAAACACCATATATTTT. Encoded protein: CASSLTGAGNTIYF.

This clonotype was seen more than once but under ten times. The gene calls are TRBV19 and TRBJ1-5, with 11 bases matching TRBD1. J gave up 0 bases and V 10 bases, and 20 bases lay outside the gene matches. The germline V gene encodes CDR1 LNHDA and CDR2 SQIVND (reference sequence). The CDR3 is 20 residues long. In nucleotides, the CDR3 is TGTGCCACCGCTCCCCTCCGGACAGGGGGCTCCCGCGGTAGCAATCAGCCCCAGCATTTT. This codes for CATAPLRTGGSRGSNQPQHF.

This clonotype occurred many times. The chain joins TRBV6-5 to TRBJ2-5, with D unclear. Trimming cost V 7 bases and J 7 bases, with 13 bases left between them. Germline loops: CDR1 MNHEY, CDR2 SVGAGI. The CDR3 runs 12 residues. Here the CDR3 reads CASTNSAGTQYF. DNA for the CDR3: TGTGCCAGCACTAACAGTGCTGGGACCCAGTACTTC.

This clonotype appeared many times. The J gene is TRBJ2-1, the V gene TRBV11-2; TRBD2 matches at 10 bases. The CDR3 covers 15 residues. From germline, CDR1 is SGHAT and CDR2 FQNNGV. Losses at the gene ends were 5 bases for V and 3 bases for J; bases not matched to a gene: 4. The CDR3 DNA is TGTGCCAGCAGCCATAGCGGGGGGATCTACAATGAGCAGTTCTTC. This gives the protein CASSHSGGIYNEQFF.

This clonotype was picked up many times. The chain carries TRBV20-1 and TRBJ2-1, with D tentatively TRBD1 (5 bases). The CDR3 has 13 residues. V lost 3 bases to trimming and J lost 8 bases, with 14 bases between them. Germline V lookup: CDR1 DFQATT, CDR2 SNEGSKA (reference sequence). The CDR3 region has the DNA TGCAGTGCTAGCCCCAGGGTAAACGATGAGCAGTTCTTC. It encodes CSASPRVNDEQFF.

This clonotype turned up a few times. The chain carries TRBV28 and TRBJ2-7; 9 bases map to TRBD2. The CDR3 runs 14 residues. The J segment lost 6 bases and the V segment lost 6 bases, leaving 9 bases of the junction unmatched. Germline CDR1 reads MDHEN; CDR2 reads SYDVKM. The CDR3 DNA sequence: TGTGCCAGCAGACTGTCCGGGACTAGCCGCGAGCAGTACTTC. Encoded protein: CASRLSGTSREQYF.

This clonotype was found many times. The rearrangement uses TRBV11-2 and TRBJ2-3, with 7 bases identical to TRBD2. V lost 3 bases, J lost 4 bases, and 7 bases stayed unmatched. CDR1 is SGHAT and CDR2 is FQNNGV in the germline V gene. This CDR3 is 15 amino acids long. The CDR3 loop reads CASSFEGGRPDTQYF. Written as DNA, the CDR3 is TGTGCCAGCAGCTTCGAGGGCGGGAGACCAGATACGCAGTATTTT.

Many counts were recorded for this clonotype. This chain uses TRBV20-1 with TRBJ1-2; D gene uncertain. The CDR3 totals 17 residues. The V gene lost 1 base and the J gene lost 3 bases, with 21 bases spanning the gap. CDR1 is DFQATT and CDR2 is SNEGSKA in the germline V gene (reference sequence). CDR3 loop: CSARVEDVSSLDYGYTF. The CDR3 bases are TGCAGTGCTAGAGTGGAGGACGTTTCCTCCCTGGACTATGGCTACACCTTC.

This clonotype was picked up a small number of times. The gene calls are TRBV20-1 and TRBJ2-3; 10 bases map to TRBD1. Trimming cost V 5 bases and J 8 bases; bases outside gene matches: 10. The CDR3 length is 14 residues. CDR1 is DFQATT and CDR2 is SNEGSKA in the germline V gene (reference sequence). CDR3 nucleotides: TGCAGTGCTGGCCGGGACAGGGGATGGGGTACGCAGTATTTT. This sequence encodes CSAGRDRGWGTQYF.

This clonotype was recorded many times. The chain uses TRBV2 and TRBJ1-2; D might be TRBD1 (6 bases). Germline assignment: CDR1 SNHLY and CDR2 FYNNEI. The CDR3 spans 16 residues. V dropped 2 bases and J dropped 3 bases, with 16 bases sitting between them. In DNA form, the CDR3 reads TGTGCCAGCAGTGAAAATGGACCCAGGGGACACTATGGCTACACCTTC. It codes for CASSENGPRGHYGYTF.

The CDR3 is CSAARGAEAFF. The DNA for the CDR3 is TGCAGTGCGGCTCGGGGGGCTGAAGCTTTCTTT. The J gene is TRBJ1-1, the V gene TRBV20-1; D possibly corresponds to TRBD1 (5 bases). V dropped 6 bases and J dropped 6 bases, with 11 bases sitting between them. The length of the CDR3 is 11 residues. Germline V gene sequence: CDR1 DFQATT, CDR2 SNEGSKA (reference sequence).